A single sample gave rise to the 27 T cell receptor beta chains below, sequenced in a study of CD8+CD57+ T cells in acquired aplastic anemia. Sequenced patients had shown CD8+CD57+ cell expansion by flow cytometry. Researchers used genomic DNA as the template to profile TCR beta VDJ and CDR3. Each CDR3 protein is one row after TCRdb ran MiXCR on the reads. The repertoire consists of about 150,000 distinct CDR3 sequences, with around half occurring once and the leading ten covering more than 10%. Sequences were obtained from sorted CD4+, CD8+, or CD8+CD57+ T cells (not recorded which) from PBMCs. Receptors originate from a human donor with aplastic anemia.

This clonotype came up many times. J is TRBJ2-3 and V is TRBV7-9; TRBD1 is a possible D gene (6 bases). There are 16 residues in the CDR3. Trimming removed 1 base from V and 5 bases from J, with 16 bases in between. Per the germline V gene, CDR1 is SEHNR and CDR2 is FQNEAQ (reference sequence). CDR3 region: CASSLGGSVRGDTQYF. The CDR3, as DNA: TGTGCCAGCAGCTTAGGAGGGTCGGTCAGGGGAGATACGCAGTATTTT.

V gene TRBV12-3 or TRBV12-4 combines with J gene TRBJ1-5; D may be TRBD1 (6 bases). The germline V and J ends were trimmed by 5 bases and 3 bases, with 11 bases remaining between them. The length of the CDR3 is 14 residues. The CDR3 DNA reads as TGTGCCAGCAGTCCCACAGGGACCAATCAGCCCCAGCATTTT. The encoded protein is CASSPTGTNQPQHF.

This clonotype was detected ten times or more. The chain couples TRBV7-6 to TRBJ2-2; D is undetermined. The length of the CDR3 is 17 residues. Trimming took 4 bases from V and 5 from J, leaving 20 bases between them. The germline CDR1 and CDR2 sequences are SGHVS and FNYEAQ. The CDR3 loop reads CASSWFHTSRETGELFF. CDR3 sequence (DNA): TGTGCCAGCAGCTGGTTCCACACCTCCCGTGAAACCGGGGAGCTGTTTTTT.

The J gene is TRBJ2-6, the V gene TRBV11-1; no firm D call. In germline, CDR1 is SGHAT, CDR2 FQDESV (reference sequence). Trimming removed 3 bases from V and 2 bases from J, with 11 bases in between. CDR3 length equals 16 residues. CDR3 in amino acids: CASSFFRQTGANVLTF. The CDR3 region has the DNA TGTGCCAGCAGCTTTTTTCGGCAGACTGGGGCCAACGTCCTGACTTTC.

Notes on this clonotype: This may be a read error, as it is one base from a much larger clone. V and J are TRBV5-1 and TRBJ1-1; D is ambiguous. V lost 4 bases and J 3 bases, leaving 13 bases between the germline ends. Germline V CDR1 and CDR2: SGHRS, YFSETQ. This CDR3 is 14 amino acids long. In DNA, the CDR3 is TGCGCCAGCAGCACGAACAAGGAATACACTGAAGCTTTCTTT. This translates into CASSTNKEYTEAFF.

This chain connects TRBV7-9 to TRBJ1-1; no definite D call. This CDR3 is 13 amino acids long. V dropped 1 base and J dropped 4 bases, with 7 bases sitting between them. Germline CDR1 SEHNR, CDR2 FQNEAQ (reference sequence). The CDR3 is CASSLVGVTEAFF. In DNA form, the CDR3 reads TGTGCCAGCAGCTTAGTTGGGGTCACTGAAGCTTTCTTT.

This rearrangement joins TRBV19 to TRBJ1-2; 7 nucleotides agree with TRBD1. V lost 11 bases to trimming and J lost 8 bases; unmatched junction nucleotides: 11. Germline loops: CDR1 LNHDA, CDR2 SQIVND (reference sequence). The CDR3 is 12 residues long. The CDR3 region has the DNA TGTGCCGCCCGGGACAGTCCCTTAGGCTACACCTTC. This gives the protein CAARDSPLGYTF. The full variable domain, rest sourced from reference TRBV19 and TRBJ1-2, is DGGITQSPKYLFRKEGQNVTLSCEQNLNHDAMYWYRQDPGQGLRLIYYSQIVNDFQKGDIAEGYSVSREKKESFPLTVTSAQKNPTAFYLCAARDSPLGYTFGSGTRLTVV.

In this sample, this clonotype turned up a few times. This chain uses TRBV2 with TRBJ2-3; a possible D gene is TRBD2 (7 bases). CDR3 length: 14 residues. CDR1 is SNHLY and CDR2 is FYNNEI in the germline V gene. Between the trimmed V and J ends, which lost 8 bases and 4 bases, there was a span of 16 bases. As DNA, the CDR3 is TGTGCCAGCTATGGGGGGGGGCCCTCAGATACGCAGTATTTT. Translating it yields CASYGGGPSDTQYF.

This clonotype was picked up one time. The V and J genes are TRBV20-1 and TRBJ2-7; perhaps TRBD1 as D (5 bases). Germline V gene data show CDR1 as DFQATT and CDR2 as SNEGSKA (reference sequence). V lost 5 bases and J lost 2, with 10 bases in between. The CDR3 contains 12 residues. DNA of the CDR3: TGCAGTGCTTCATTAGGGGCCTACGAGCAGTACTTC. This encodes CSASLGAYEQYF.

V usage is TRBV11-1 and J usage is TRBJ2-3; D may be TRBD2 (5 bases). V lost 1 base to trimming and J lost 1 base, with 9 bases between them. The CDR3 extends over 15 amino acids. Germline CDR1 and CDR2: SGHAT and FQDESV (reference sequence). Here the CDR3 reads CASSLVGVGTDTQYF. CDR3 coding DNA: TGTGCCAGCAGCTTAGTCGGGGTCGGCACAGATACGCAGTATTTT. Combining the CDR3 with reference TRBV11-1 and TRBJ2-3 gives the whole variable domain EAEVAQSPRYKITEKSQAVAFWCDPISGHATLYWYRQILGQGPELLVQFQDESVVDDSQLPKDRFSAERLKGVDSTLKIQPAELGDSAMYLCASSLVGVGTDTQYFGPGTRLTVL.

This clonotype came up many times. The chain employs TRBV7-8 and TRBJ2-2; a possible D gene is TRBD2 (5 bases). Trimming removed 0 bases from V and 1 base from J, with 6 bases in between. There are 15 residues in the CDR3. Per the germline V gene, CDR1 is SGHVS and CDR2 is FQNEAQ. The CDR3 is CASSLARGNTGELFF. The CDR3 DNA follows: TGTGCCAGCAGCTTAGCCCGGGGGAACACCGGGGAGCTGTTTTTT.

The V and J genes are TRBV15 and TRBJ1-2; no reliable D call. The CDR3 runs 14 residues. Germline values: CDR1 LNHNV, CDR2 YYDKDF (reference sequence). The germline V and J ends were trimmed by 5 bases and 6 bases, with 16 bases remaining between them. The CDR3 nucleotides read TGTGCCACCAGCCCACAAGTTGGATCTGATGGCTACACCTTC. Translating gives CATSPQVGSDGYTF.

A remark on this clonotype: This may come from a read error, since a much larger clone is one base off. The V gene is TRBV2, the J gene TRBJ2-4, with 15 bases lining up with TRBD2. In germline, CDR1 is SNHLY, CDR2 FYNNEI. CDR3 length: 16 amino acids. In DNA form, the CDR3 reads TGTGCCAGCAGATTCCCGGGACTAGCGGGGGGAAACACTCAGTACTTC. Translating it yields CASRFPGLAGGNTQYF.

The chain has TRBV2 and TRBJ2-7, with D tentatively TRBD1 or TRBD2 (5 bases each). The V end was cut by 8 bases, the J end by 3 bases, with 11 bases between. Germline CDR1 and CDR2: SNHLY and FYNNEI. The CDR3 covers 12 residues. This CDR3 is CASRDADYEQYF. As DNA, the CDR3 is TGTGCCAGCCGGGACGCTGACTACGAGCAGTACTTC.

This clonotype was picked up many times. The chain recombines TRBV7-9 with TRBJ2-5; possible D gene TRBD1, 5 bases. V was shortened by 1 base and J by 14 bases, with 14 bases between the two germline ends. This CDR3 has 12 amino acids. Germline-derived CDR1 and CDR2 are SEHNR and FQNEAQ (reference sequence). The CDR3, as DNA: TGTGCCAGCAGCTTAGGGCAGGGCCGCATTTACTTC. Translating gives CASSLGQGRIYF. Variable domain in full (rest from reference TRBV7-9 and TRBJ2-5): DTGVSQNPRHKITKRGQNVTFRCDPISEHNRLYWYRQTLGQGPEFLTYFQNEAQLEKSRLLSDRFSAERPKGSFSTLEIQRTEQGDSAMYLCASSLGQGRIYFGPGTRLLVL.

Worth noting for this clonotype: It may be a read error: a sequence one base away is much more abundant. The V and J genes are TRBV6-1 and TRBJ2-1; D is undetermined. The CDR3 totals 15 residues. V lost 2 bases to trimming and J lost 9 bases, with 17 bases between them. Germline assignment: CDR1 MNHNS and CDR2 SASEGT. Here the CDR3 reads CASSERITSISEQFF. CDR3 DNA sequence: TGTGCCAGCAGTGAAAGGATTACATCTATTAGTGAGCAGTTCTTC.

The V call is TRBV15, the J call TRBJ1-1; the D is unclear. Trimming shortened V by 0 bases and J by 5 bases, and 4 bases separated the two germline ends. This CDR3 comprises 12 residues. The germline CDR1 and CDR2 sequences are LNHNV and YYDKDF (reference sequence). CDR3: CATSREGTEAFF. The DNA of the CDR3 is TGTGCCACCAGCAGAGAGGGGACTGAAGCTTTCTTT.

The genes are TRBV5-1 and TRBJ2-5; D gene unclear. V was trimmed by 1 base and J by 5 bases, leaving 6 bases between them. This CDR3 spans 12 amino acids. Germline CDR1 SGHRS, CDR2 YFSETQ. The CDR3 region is CASSLFGETQYF. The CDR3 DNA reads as TGCGCCAGCAGCTTGTTCGGCGAGACCCAGTACTTC.

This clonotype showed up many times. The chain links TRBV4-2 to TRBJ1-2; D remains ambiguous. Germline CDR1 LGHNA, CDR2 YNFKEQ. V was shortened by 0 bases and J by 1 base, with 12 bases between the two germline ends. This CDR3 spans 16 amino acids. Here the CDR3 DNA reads TGTGCCAGCAGCCAAGAATTCCCGGACTTTAACTATGGCTACACCTTC. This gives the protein CASSQEFPDFNYGYTF.

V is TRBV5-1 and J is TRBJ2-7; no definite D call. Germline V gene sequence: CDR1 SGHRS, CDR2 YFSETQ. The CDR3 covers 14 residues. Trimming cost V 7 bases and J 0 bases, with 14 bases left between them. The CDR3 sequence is CASADGRSSYEQYF. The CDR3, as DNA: TGCGCCAGCGCAGACGGGCGCAGCTCCTACGAGCAGTACTTC.

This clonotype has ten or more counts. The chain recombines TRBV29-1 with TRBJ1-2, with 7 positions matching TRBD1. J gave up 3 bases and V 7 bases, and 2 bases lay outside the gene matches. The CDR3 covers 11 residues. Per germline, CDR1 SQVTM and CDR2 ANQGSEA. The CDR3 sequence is CSADRDYGYTF. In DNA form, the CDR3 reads TGCAGCGCCGACAGGGACTATGGCTACACCTTC.

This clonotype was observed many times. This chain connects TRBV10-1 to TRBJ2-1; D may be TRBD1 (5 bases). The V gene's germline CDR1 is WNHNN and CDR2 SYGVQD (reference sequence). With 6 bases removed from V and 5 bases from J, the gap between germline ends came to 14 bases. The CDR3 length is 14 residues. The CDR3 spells CASRGQDKNNEQFF. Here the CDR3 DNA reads TGCGCCAGCAGGGGCCAGGACAAGAACAATGAGCAGTTCTTC.

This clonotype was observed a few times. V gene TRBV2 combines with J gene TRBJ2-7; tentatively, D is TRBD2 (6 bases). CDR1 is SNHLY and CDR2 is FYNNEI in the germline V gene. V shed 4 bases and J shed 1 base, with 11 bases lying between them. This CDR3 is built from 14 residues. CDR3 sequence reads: CASSGLALSYEQYF. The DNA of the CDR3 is TGTGCCAGCAGTGGGCTAGCGCTGTCCTACGAGCAGTACTTC.

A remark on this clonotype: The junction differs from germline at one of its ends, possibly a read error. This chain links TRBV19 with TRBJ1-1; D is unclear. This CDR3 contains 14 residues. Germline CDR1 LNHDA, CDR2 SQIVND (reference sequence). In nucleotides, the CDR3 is TGTGCCAGCAGTATTCAGGCCCCTCCTAAAGAAGCTTTCTTT. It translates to CASSIQAPPKEAFF.

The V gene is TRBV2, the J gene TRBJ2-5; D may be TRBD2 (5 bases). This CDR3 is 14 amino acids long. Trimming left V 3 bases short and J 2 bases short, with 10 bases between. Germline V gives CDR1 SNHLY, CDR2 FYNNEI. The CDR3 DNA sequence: TGTGCCAGCAGTGAGAACGGGGATCAAGAGACCCAGTACTTC. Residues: CASSENGDQETQYF.

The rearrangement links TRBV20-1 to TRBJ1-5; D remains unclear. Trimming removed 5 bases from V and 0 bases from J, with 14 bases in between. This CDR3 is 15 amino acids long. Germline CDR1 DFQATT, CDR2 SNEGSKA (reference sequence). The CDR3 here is CSALSGSDSNQPQHF. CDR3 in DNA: TGCAGTGCTCTATCGGGGTCCGATAGCAATCAGCCCCAGCATTTT.

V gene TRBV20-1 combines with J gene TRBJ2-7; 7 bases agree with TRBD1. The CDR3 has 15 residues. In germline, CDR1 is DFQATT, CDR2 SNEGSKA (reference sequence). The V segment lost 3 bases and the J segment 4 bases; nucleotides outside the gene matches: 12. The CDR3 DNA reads TGCAGTGCTAGTGTAACAGGGGAAGCTAATTACGAGCAGTACTTC. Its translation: CSASVTGEANYEQYF.